These 32 T cell receptor beta chains share one sample of origin, sequenced in a study of blood T cell repertoires in COVID-19. Sequenced by immunoSEQ multiplex PCR; TCRdb stores in-frame clones only, minus some. The sample holds some 300,000 clones, roughly 87% seen once. Sequenced: PBMCs or T cells enriched from blood (not recorded which). The receptors were gathered from a woman aged 30 to 39 who had recovered from COVID-19.

The chain has TRBV30 and TRBJ2-7; weak D call: TRBD1 (5 bases). With 7 bases removed from V and 2 bases from J, the gap between germline ends came to 9 bases. Germline CDR1 reads GTSNPN; CDR2 reads SVGIG (reference sequence). CDR3 length: 11 residues. The CDR3 DNA reads as TGTGCCTTTTTACAGGCCTACGAGCAGTACTTC. Residues: CAFLQAYEQYF.

The V and J genes are TRBV5-1 and TRBJ2-2, with D possibly TRBD1 on 8 matching bases. Trimming took off 3 bases at V and 6 bases at J, with 18 bases between the two ends. Germline CDR1 SGHRS, CDR2 YFSETQ. The CDR3 is made up of 16 amino acids. The DNA for the CDR3 is TGCGCCAGCAGCTCGGGAGGACAGGGCTTGGCCGGGGAGCTGTTTTTT. It is translated as CASSSGGQGLAGELFF.

The gene calls are TRBV28 and TRBJ1-3; unclear D gene. Germline V gene sequence: CDR1 MDHEN, CDR2 SYDVKM. This CDR3 contains 14 residues. Trimming left V 6 bases short and J 4 bases short, with 13 bases between. DNA for the CDR3: TGTGCCAGCAGCCCCGTGCCGCGGGGAAACACCATATATTTT. This codes for CASSPVPRGNTIYF.

The chain links TRBV7-9 to TRBJ2-3, with a possible D match to TRBD1 (6 bases). The length of the CDR3 is 14 residues. The V gene's germline CDR1 is SEHNR and CDR2 FQNEAQ (reference sequence). Trimming removed 5 bases from V and 2 bases from J, with 11 bases in between. The CDR3, as DNA: TGTGCCAGCAGCCAAGGACAGATCACAGATACGCAGTATTTT. It specifies CASSQGQITDTQYF.

This rearrangement joins TRBV28 to TRBJ2-7, with 14 nucleotides matching TRBD2. This CDR3 spans 17 amino acids. V trimming: 8 bases; J trimming: 6 bases; junction bases outside the gene matches: 15. Germline CDR1 MDHEN, CDR2 SYDVKM. The DNA of the CDR3 is TGTGCCAGCCTCGACGCCGGGACTAGCGGGGGTTTAGTCGAGCAGTACTTC. Its protein is CASLDAGTSGGLVEQYF.

This chain uses TRBV16 with TRBJ2-1; tentative D call: TRBD1 (6 bases). Trimming left V 5 bases short and J 6 bases short, with 17 bases between. Germline CDR1 reads KGHSY; CDR2 reads FQNENV. The CDR3 has 15 amino acids. The CDR3: CASSKKQGRRNEQFF. The CDR3 coding sequence is TGTGCCAGCAGCAAAAAACAGGGACGGCGCAATGAGCAGTTCTTC.

The rearrangement links TRBV19 to TRBJ1-4; 9 nucleotides line up with TRBD1. V lost 6 bases, J lost 4 bases, and 12 bases stayed unmatched. This CDR3 region has 17 residues. Germline values: CDR1 LNHDA, CDR2 SQIVND (reference sequence). CDR3 sequence reads: CASSPSGTGWVNEKLFF. CDR3 nucleotides: TGTGCCAGTAGCCCATCCGGGACAGGGTGGGTTAATGAAAAACTGTTTTTT.

The chain recombines TRBV4-1 with TRBJ2-1; 8 nucleotides agree with TRBD1. Germline CDR1 is MGHRA and CDR2 is YSYEKL. Trimming took 3 bases from V and 5 from J; bases not matched to a gene: 15. This CDR3 contains 18 residues. CDR3: CASSQGQALGRSHNEQFF. The CDR3 DNA reads as TGCGCCAGCAGCCAGGGACAGGCCCTTGGAAGGTCCCACAATGAGCAGTTCTTC.

The V call is TRBV28, the J call TRBJ1-1; 7 nucleotides align to TRBD1. This CDR3 has 14 residues. Germline-derived CDR1 and CDR2 are MDHEN and SYDVKM. Trimming cost V 6 bases and J 1 base; bases outside gene matches: 5. CDR3 in amino acids: CASRGTASNTEAFF. The CDR3 nucleotides are TGTGCCAGCAGGGGGACAGCGTCGAACACTGAAGCTTTCTTT.

This clone has just one count. The rearrangement uses TRBV29-1 and TRBJ2-7; D perhaps matches TRBD1 (6 bases). Germline V gene sequence: CDR1 SQVTM, CDR2 ANQGSEA. The CDR3 length is 12 residues. Trimming cost V 5 bases and J 1 base, with 9 bases left between them. The CDR3 bases are TGCAGCGTTTGGCAGGGGTCCTACGAGCAGTACTTC. Amino acids: CSVWQGSYEQYF.

The CDR3 protein is CASSWNSGNTIYF. The CDR3 region has the DNA TGCGCCAGCAGCTGGAACAGCGGAAACACCATATATTTT. The rearrangement joins TRBV5-1 to TRBJ1-3; D ambiguous. The CDR3 is 13 amino acids. Trimming took 3 bases from V and 4 from J, leaving 8 bases between them. CDR1 and CDR2 from the germline V gene are SGHRS and YFSETQ. The full variable domain, rest sourced from reference TRBV5-1 and TRBJ1-3, is KAGVTQTPRYLIKTRGQQVTLSCSPISGHRSVSWYQQTPGQGLQFLFEYFSETQRNKGNFPGRFSGRQFSNSRSEMNVSTLELGDSALYLCASSWNSGNTIYFGEGSWLTVV.

V gene TRBV4-1 combines with J gene TRBJ2-3, with 11 positions matching TRBD1. This CDR3 region has 16 residues. V dropped 5 bases and J dropped 3; count of bases not matched to a gene: 7. The germline V gene encodes CDR1 MGHRA and CDR2 YSYEKL. CDR3 residues: CASSYTGTGGTDTQYF. The CDR3 region has the DNA TGCGCCAGCAGCTATACCGGGACAGGGGGAACAGATACGCAGTATTTT.

The chain is built from TRBV14 and TRBJ2-7; 12 bases align to TRBD2. Germline loops: CDR1 SGHDN, CDR2 FVKESK. V lost 3 bases and J lost 5; bases outside the gene matches: 14. This CDR3 comprises 18 residues. For the CDR3, the DNA is TGTGCCAGCAGCCATCTTATGGGACTAGCGGGTGGGAACAACGAGCAGTACTTC. It translates to CASSHLMGLAGGNNEQYF.

This sequence joins TRBV10-2 and TRBJ2-5; 9 positions match TRBD2. V trimming: 6 bases; J trimming: 1 base; junction bases outside the gene matches: 18. The CDR3 sequence is 19 residues long. Germline V CDR1 and CDR2: WSHSY, SAAADI. CDR3 amino acids: CASRKGVIVASGAQETQYF. As DNA, the CDR3 is TGCGCCAGCAGGAAGGGAGTTATCGTGGCTAGCGGGGCCCAAGAGACCCAGTACTTC.

The chain uses TRBV7-9 and TRBJ2-1; 7 bases are shared with TRBD1. The germline V gene encodes CDR1 SEHNR and CDR2 FQNEAQ (reference sequence). Germline trimming cut 3 bases from V and 3 bases from J; bases unmatched to any gene: 11. The CDR3 is 17 residues long. Here the CDR3 reads CASSLGTGVSLYNEQFF. The CDR3 DNA is TGTGCCAGCAGCTTGGGTACAGGGGTATCCCTCTACAATGAGCAGTTCTTC. Combining the CDR3 with reference TRBV7-9 and TRBJ2-1 gives the whole variable domain DTGVSQNPRHKITKRGQNVTFRCDPISEHNRLYWYRQTLGQGPEFLTYFQNEAQLEKSRLLSDRFSAERPKGSFSTLEIQRTEQGDSAMYLCASSLGTGVSLYNEQFFGPGTRLTVL.

The chain couples TRBV30 to TRBJ2-6; D gene ambiguous. V was trimmed by 3 bases and J by 0 bases, leaving 3 bases between them. The CDR3 has 13 residues. The germline V gene has CDR1 GTSNPN and CDR2 SVGIG (reference sequence). In DNA form, the CDR3 reads TGTGCCTGGAGCAACTCTGGGGCCAACGTCCTGACTTTC. Translation: CAWSNSGANVLTF.

The gene calls are TRBV27 and TRBJ1-1, with TRBD1 matching over 7 bases. Germline V gives CDR1 MNHEY, CDR2 SMNVEV (reference sequence). CDR3 length: 17 residues. J was trimmed by 0 bases and V by 5 bases; bases with no gene match: 12. CDR3: CASSPTGAHGMNTEAFF. CDR3 in DNA: TGTGCCAGCAGTCCAACAGGGGCGCACGGTATGAACACTGAAGCTTTCTTT.

The V and J genes are TRBV5-1 and TRBJ2-3, with 10 bases lining up with TRBD2. This CDR3 contains 16 residues. Trimming cost V 4 bases and J 0 bases; bases outside gene matches: 5. Per germline, CDR1 SGHRS and CDR2 YFSETQ. The CDR3 sequence is CASSRTSGTSTDTQYF. DNA of the CDR3: TGCGCCAGCAGCAGGACTAGCGGCACAAGCACAGATACGCAGTATTTT.

V usage is TRBV6-2 or TRBV6-3 and J usage is TRBJ2-1, with D maybe TRBD2 (5 bases). This CDR3 is built from 15 residues. Germline CDR1 is MNHEY and CDR2 is SVGEGT. V was clipped by 5 bases and J by 6 bases, with 17 bases between them. The CDR3 protein is CASSTRLPNSNEQFF. DNA of the CDR3: TGTGCCAGCAGTACCCGACTACCAAATTCCAATGAGCAGTTCTTC.

This clone was counted once. The V and J genes are TRBV4-1 and TRBJ1-4; TRBD1 aligns across 8 bases. J gave up 0 bases and V 3 bases, and 6 bases lay outside the gene matches. The CDR3 is made up of 17 amino acids. The germline V gene has CDR1 MGHRA and CDR2 YSYEKL. In nucleotides, the CDR3 is TGCGCCAGCAGCCAGTCCGGACAGGGCCCAACTAATGAAAAACTGTTTTTT. It translates to CASSQSGQGPTNEKLFF.

The gene calls are TRBV4-3 and TRBJ2-1, with 7 bases that match TRBD1. V dropped 1 base and J dropped 5; count of bases not matched to a gene: 8. The CDR3 contains 16 residues. From germline, CDR1 is LGHNA and CDR2 YSLEER. CDR3 sequence (DNA): TGCGCCAGCAGCCAAGGCAGACAGGGCCCCGACAATGAGCAGTTCTTC. This translates into CASSQGRQGPDNEQFF.

The chain recombines TRBV19 with TRBJ2-5, with D perhaps TRBD2 (7 bases). The ends were cut back, 2 bases at V and 4 bases at J, with 17 bases in the middle. This CDR3 is built from 16 residues. Germline CDR1 LNHDA, CDR2 SQIVND (reference sequence). CDR3 in amino acids: CASSINRGAERETQYF. The CDR3 DNA sequence: TGTGCCAGTAGTATAAACCGGGGGGCCGAGAGAGAGACCCAGTACTTC.

This chain uses TRBV5-1 with TRBJ2-3; the D gene is possibly TRBD2 (6 bases). Germline CDR1 reads SGHRS; CDR2 reads YFSETQ. There are 15 residues in the CDR3. With 0 bases removed from V and 6 bases from J, the gap between germline ends came to 14 bases. The CDR3 sequence: CASSLVGGLGDTQYF. As DNA, the CDR3 is TGCGCCAGCAGCTTGGTCGGGGGTCTGGGGGATACGCAGTATTTT.

CDR3: CASRKDRGDIQYF. The CDR3, as DNA: TGTGCCAGCAGAAAGGACAGGGGAGACATTCAGTACTTC. The V call is TRBV28, the J call TRBJ2-4; 9 nucleotides match TRBD1. CDR3 length: 13 amino acids. The germline CDR1 and CDR2 sequences are MDHEN and SYDVKM. V lost 6 bases and J lost 8; bases outside the gene matches: 5.

V and J are TRBV7-8 and TRBJ1-6; 9 bases fit TRBD1. From germline, CDR1 is SGHVS and CDR2 FQNEAQ. J was trimmed by 6 bases and V by 5 bases; bases with no gene match: 5. The CDR3 is 15 residues long. The CDR3 nucleotides are TGTGCCAGCAGCACGGGGACAGGGACTAATTCACCCCTCCACTTT. Residues: CASSTGTGTNSPLHF.

J is TRBJ1-5 and V is TRBV3-1 (or the pseudogene TRBV3-2), with a tentative D call TRBD1 (5 bases). The V gene's germline CDR1 is LGHDT and CDR2 YNNKEL (reference sequence). The CDR3 extends over 16 amino acids. Trimming stripped 4 bases from V and 3 bases from J, with 16 bases between. CDR3 protein: CASSPGVVGSNQPQHF. The CDR3 coding sequence is TGTGCCAGCAGCCCGGGGGTGGTGGGTTCCAATCAGCCCCAGCATTTT.

The V and J genes are TRBV23-1 and TRBJ2-5; TRBD1 matches at 7 bases. TRBV23-1 is marked as an open reading frame, function uncertain. This CDR3 spans 16 amino acids. After removal of 11 bases from V and 4 bases from J, the junction contained 19 bases not matched to a gene. CDR3 DNA: TGCGCCGGGACCCATGAGGAACAGGGGCTTCGAGAGACCCAGTACTTC. Translated: CAGTHEEQGLRETQYF.

The chain combines TRBV6-1 with TRBJ2-5, with D hard to call. Trimming pared 3 bases from V and 3 bases from J, leaving 8 bases between. This CDR3 is built from 13 residues. CDR1 is MNHNS, CDR2 SASEGT, per germline. In nucleotides, the CDR3 is TGTGCCAGCAGTGATTGGCGGAAAGAGACCCAGTACTTC. Translation gives CASSDWRKETQYF.

The rearrangement uses TRBV15 and TRBJ2-7, with 8 bases matching TRBD1. J lost 6 bases, V lost 3 bases, and 7 bases had no gene match. Germline lookup yields CDR1 LNHNV and CDR2 YYDKDF (reference sequence). This CDR3 has 14 residues. CDR3 sequence (DNA): TGTGCCACCAGCAGTTCCCTGACAGGGGTCGAGCAGTACTTC. Its protein product is CATSSSLTGVEQYF.

The chain is built from TRBV24-1 and TRBJ1-4; D may be TRBD1 (6 bases). Trimming shortened V by 3 bases and J by 8 bases, and 18 bases separated the two germline ends. CDR3 length equals 16 residues. Germline V gives CDR1 KGHDR, CDR2 SFDVKD. The CDR3, as DNA: TGTGCCACCAGTGATACCACGGACAGCGGGGGCGAAAAACTGTTTTTT. It yields the protein CATSDTTDSGGEKLFF.

The genes are TRBV18 and TRBJ2-5; 9 nucleotides agree with TRBD1. Germline-derived CDR1 and CDR2 are KGHSH and LQKENI. The CDR3 is 16 residues long. V lost 4 bases and J lost 0; bases outside the gene matches: 6. The DNA for the CDR3 is TGTGCCAGCTCACTTCTGGGACAGGGCCACCAAGAGACCCAGTACTTC. This encodes CASSLLGQGHQETQYF.

This chain uses TRBV10-3 with TRBJ2-1; TRBD1 aligns across 7 bases. CDR3 size: 13 residues. V was clipped by 6 bases and J by 6 bases; unmatched bases: 5. Germline CDR1 is ENHRY and CDR2 is SYGVKD. The CDR3 DNA reads TGTGCCATCAGCCCTGGGACAGCCAATGAGCAGTTCTTC. Residues: CAISPGTANEQFF.